This T cell receptor beta chain was sequenced in a study of CD8 T cells in cerebrospinal fluid in Alzheimer's disease. Considering frequency, this clonotype is medium-sized. Following a re-call of the 10x single-cell sequencing reads, TCRdb has one entry per CDR3 protein and lacks DNA. Recorded for this sample: fewer than 1,400 distinct CDR3 sequences. This CDR3 comprises 14 residues. Germline CDR1 reads SGHTA; CDR2 reads FQGNSA. The material sequenced was cerebrospinal fluid. V gene TRBV7-2 combines with J gene TRBJ1-1; the D gene TCRdb calls, TRBD1, cannot be checked with no DNA. The sequence came from a human donor with mild cognitive impairment. CDR3: CASSTRQGGAEAFF.